Reported below is one T cell receptor (beta chain). Its antigen is still unknown. This entry is derived from a study of graft-versus-host responses after intestinal transplantation. Germline values: CDR1 SGHVS, CDR2 FNYEAQ. This CDR3 has 17 residues. V was cut by 1 base and J by 0 bases, with 13 bases left in between. Here immunoSEQ multiplex PCR was the method, and the copy in TCRdb shows in-frame clones only, minus some. The sample has tens of thousands of clones, more than 85% seen once. This sample comprised unstimulated CD8+ T cells sorted from spleen or lymph node cells, obtained before transplant. The receptor was isolated from a human donor who was the organ donor for an intestinal transplant. The chain couples TRBV7-6 to TRBJ1-3; possible D gene TRBD1, 6 bases. The CDR3 loop is CASSLGDRSHSGNTIYF. The CDR3, as DNA: TGTGCCAGCAGCTTAGGAGACAGGTCCCACTCTGGAAACACCATATATTTT. The variable domain in full, completed from reference TRBV7-6 and TRBJ1-3, reads GAGVSQSPRYKVTKRGQDVALRCDPISGHVSLYWYRQALGQGPEFLTYFNYEAQQDKSGLPNDRFSAERPEGSISTLTIQRTEQRDSAMYRCASSLGDRSHSGNTIYFGEGSWLTVV.